The source of this T cell receptor (beta chain) is a study of response to subunit inactivated influenza vaccine. This clonotype was seen more than once but under ten times. The CDR3 is 18 residues long. V was shortened by 0 bases and J by 1 base, with 18 bases between the two germline ends. TCRdb redid the calling of the RT-PCR reads with MiXCR, one entry per CDR3 protein. The sample comprises over 650,000 distinct CDR3 sequences, about 18% of which are singletons, and about a tenth rests with the top ten. This receptor was identified in a man in his forties or fifties who received an inactivated influenza vaccine. The sample in question was PBMCs from blood, obtained 5 days after vaccination. This chain joins TRBV12-3 or TRBV12-4 and TRBJ1-1, with D perhaps matching TRBD1 (5 bases). The CDR3 is CASSLAIDRGVGNTEAFF. DNA of the CDR3: TGTGCCAGCAGTTTAGCTATAGACAGAGGGGTTGGGAACACTGAAGCTTTCTTT.